The clone carrying this T cell receptor beta chain was counted many times. Its target is not known. The entry originates in a study of T cells in Graves' hyperthyroidism and ophthalmopathy. Stability of Graves' hyperthyroidism was defined as absent ophthalmopathy progression within 18 months. Together with thyroid ultrasound, orbital computed tomography, serum thyroxine and TRAb, clinical symptoms were used for diagnoses. RNA transcripts gave rise to amplified TCR beta CDR3 regions. Carried out on the TCR CDR3, a first-round RT-PCR used the HTBI primer set. One entry per CDR3 protein results from TCRdb running MiXCR on the multiplex PCR reads. This sample yields nearly 750,000 distinct CDR3 sequences, of which under 45% are seen a single time; roughly 31% belongs to the top ten. The CDR3 is made up of 15 amino acids. Germline-derived CDR1 and CDR2 are SEHNR and FQNEAQ (reference sequence). V was pared by 3 bases and J by 1 base, with 4 bases of the junction left unmatched.

Findings and limits, study-wide: Most clonotypes that expanded in the thyroid above 0.001 also showed up in blood.

This sequence originates from a woman aged 35 to 49 with Graves' hyperthyroidism. Material: blood. This chain links TRBV7-9 with TRBJ1-1; 8 nucleotides match TRBD1. The CDR3 loop is CASSLQGAQNTEAFF. The CDR3 coding sequence is TGTGCCAGCAGCTTGCAGGGGGCCCAGAACACTGAAGCTTTCTTT.